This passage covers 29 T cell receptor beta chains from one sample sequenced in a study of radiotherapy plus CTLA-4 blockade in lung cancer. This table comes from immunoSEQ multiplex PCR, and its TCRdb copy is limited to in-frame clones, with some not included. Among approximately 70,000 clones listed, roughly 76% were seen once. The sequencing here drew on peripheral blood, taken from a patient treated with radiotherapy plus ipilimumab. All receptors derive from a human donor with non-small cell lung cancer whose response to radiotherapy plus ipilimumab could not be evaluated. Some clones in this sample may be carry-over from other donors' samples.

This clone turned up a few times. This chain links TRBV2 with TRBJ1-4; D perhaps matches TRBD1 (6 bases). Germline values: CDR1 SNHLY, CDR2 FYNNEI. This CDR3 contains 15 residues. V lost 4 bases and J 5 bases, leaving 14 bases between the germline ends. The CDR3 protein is CASSAGGRRNEKLFF. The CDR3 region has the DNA TGTGCCAGCAGTGCTGGGGGCAGGCGCAATGAAAAACTGTTTTTT.

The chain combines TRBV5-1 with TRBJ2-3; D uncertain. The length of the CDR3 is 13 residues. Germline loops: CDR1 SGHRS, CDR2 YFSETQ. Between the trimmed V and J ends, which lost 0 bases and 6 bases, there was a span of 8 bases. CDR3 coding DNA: TGCGCCAGCAGCTTGGGCGTTTCGGATACGCAGTATTTT. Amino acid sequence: CASSLGVSDTQYF. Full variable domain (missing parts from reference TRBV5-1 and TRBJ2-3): KAGVTQTPRYLIKTRGQQVTLSCSPISGHRSVSWYQQTPGQGLQFLFEYFSETQRNKGNFPGRFSGRQFSNSRSEMNVSTLELGDSALYLCASSLGVSDTQYFGPGTRLTVL.

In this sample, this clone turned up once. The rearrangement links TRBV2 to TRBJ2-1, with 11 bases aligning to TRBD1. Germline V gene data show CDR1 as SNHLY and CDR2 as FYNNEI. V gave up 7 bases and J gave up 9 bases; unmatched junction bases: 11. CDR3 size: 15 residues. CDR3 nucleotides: TGTGCCAGCACCGCCGGGACAGGGGGTAATAGTGAGCAGTTCTTC. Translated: CASTAGTGGNSEQFF.

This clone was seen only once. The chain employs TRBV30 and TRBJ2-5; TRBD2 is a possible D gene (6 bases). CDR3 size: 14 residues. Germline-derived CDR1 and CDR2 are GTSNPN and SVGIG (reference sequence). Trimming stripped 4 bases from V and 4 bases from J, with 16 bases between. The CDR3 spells CAWTRGAPRETQYF. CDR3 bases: TGTGCCTGGACCCGCGGGGCCCCCCGAGAGACCCAGTACTTC.

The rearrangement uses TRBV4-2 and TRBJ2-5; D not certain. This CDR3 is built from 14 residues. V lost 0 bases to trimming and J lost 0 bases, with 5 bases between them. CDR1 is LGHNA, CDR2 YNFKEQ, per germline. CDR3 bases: TGTGCCAGCAGCCAAGACAGGAACCAAGAGACCCAGTACTTC. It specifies CASSQDRNQETQYF.

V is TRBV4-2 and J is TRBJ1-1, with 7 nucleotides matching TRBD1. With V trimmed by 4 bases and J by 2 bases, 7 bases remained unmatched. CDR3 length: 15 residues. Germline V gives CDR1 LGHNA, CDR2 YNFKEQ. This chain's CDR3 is CASSPIGGENTEAFF. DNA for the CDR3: TGTGCCAGCAGCCCCATAGGGGGCGAAAACACTGAAGCTTTCTTT.

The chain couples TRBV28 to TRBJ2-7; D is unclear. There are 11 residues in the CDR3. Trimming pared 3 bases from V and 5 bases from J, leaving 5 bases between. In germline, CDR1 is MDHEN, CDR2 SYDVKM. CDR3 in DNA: TGTGCCAGCAGTTTTGCGGACGAGCAGTACTTC. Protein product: CASSFADEQYF.

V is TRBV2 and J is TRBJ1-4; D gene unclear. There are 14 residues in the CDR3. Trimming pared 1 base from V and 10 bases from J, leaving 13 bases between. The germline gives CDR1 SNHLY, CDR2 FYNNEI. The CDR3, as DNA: TGTGCCAGCAGTGAAGTGCAGTCCAGCGGAAAACTGTTTTTT. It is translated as CASSEVQSSGKLFF.

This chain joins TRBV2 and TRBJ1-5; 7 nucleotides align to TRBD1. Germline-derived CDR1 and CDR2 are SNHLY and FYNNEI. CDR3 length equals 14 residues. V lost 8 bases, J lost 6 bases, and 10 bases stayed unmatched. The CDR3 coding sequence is TGTGCCAGCGCAGGACAGGTGGACGGTCAGCCCCAGCATTTT. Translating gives CASAGQVDGQPQHF.

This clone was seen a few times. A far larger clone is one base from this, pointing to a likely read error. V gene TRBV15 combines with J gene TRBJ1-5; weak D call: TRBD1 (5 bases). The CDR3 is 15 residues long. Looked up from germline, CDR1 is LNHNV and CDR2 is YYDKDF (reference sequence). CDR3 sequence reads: CVTSRGREGNQPQHF. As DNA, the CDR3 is TGTGTCACCAGCAGAGGCAGGGAGGGCAATCAGCCCCAGCATTTT.

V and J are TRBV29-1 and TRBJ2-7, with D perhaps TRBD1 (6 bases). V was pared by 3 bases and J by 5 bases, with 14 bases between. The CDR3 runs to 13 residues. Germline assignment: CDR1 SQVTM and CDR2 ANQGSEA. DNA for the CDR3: TGCAGCGTTGAGGGCCAGGGGCTAGACGAGCAGTACTTC. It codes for CSVEGQGLDEQYF.

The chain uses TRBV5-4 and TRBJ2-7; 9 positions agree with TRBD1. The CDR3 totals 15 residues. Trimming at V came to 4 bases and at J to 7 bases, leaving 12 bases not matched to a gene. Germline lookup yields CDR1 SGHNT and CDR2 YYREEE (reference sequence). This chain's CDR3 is CASSSPGQGIGEQYF. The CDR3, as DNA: TGTGCCAGCAGCAGTCCGGGACAGGGCATAGGGGAGCAGTACTTC.

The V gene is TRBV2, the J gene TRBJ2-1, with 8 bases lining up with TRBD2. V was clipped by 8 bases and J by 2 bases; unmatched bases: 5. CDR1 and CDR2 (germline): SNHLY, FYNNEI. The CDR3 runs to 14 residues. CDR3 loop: CASAGRDTYNEQFF. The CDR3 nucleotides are TGTGCCAGCGCCGGGAGGGATACCTACAATGAGCAGTTCTTC.

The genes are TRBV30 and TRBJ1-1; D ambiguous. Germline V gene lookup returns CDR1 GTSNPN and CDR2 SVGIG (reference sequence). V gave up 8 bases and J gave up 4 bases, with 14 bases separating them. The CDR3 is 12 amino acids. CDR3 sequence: CAGLEGGTEAFF. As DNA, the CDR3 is TGTGCCGGGCTCGAGGGAGGCACTGAAGCTTTCTTT.

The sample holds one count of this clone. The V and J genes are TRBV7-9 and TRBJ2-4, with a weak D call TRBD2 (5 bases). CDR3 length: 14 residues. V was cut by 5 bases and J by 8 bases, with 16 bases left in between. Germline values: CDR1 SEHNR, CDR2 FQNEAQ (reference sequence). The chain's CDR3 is CASSAGTSVDIQYF. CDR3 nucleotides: TGTGCCAGCAGCGCCGGAACTAGTGTCGACATTCAGTACTTC.

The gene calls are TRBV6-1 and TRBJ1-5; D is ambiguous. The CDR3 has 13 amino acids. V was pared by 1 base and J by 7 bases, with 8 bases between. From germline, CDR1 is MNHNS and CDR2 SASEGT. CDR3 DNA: TGTGCCAGCAGTGAAGGGAGAAGACAGCCCCAGCATTTT. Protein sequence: CASSEGRRQPQHF.

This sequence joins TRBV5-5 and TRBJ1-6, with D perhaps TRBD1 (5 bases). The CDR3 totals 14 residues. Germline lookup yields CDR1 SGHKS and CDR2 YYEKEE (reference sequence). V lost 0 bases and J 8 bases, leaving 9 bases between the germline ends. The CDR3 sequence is CASSLGGGDSPLHF. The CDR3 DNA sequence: TGTGCCAGCAGCTTGGGCGGGGGGGATTCACCCCTCCACTTT.

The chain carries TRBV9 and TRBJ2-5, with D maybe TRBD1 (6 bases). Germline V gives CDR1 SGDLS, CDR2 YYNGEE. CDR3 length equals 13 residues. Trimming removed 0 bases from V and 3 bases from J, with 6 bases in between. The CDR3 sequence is CASSVAGEETQYF. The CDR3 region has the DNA TGTGCCAGCAGCGTAGCAGGGGAAGAGACCCAGTACTTC.

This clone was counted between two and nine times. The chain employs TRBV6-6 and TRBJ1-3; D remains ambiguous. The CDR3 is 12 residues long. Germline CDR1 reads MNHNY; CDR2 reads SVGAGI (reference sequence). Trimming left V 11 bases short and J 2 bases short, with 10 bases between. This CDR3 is CAAAGAGNTIYF. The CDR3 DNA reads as TGTGCCGCTGCCGGGGCTGGAAACACCATATATTTT.

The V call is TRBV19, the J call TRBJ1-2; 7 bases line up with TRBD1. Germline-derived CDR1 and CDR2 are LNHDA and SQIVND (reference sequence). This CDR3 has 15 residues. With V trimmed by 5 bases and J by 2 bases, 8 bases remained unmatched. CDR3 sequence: CASSLGTALNYGYTF. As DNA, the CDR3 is TGTGCCAGTAGTTTGGGGACAGCCTTAAACTATGGCTACACCTTC.

CDR3 nucleotides: TGTGCCAGCAGCCAAGAACGACGGGACTCTTATAGCTCCTACAATGAGCAGTTCTTC. This codes for CASSQERRDSYSSYNEQFF. The gene calls are TRBV4-2 and TRBJ2-1; perhaps TRBD2 as D (6 bases). Germline CDR1 is LGHNA and CDR2 is YNFKEQ. Trimming cost V 0 bases and J 0 bases, with 18 bases left between them. CDR3 size: 19 residues.

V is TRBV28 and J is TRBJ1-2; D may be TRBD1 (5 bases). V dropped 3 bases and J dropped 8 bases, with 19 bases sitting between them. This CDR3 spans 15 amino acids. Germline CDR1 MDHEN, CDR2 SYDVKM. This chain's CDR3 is CASSLGGMEGRGYTF. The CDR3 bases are TGTGCCAGCAGTTTGGGGGGAATGGAGGGCAGGGGCTACACCTTC.

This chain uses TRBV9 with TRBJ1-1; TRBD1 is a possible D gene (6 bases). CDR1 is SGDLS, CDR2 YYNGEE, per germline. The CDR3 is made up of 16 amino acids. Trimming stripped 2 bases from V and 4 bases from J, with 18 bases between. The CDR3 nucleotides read TGTGCCAGCAGCGTCCTAGGTTGGGGGCTAGGCACTGAAGCTTTCTTT. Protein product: CASSVLGWGLGTEAFF.

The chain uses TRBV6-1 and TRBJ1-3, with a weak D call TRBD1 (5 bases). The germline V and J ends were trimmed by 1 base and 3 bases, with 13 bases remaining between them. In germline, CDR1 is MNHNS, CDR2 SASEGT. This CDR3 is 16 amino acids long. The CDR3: CASSEGLAGNGNTIYF. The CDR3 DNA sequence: TGTGCCAGCAGTGAAGGTCTGGCAGGGAATGGAAACACCATATATTTT.

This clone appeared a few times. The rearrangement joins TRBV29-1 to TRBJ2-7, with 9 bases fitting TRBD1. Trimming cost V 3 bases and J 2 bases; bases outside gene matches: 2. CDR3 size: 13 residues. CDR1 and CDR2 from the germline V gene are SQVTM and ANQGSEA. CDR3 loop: CSVDGTGTYEQYF. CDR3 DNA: TGCAGCGTTGATGGGACAGGGACCTACGAGCAGTACTTC.

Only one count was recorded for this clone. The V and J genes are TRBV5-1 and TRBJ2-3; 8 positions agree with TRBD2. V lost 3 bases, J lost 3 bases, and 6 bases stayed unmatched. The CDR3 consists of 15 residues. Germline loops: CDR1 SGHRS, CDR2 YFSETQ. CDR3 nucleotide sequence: TGCGCCAGCAGCTCAGCGGCGGGAGGAACAGATACGCAGTATTTT. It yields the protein CASSSAAGGTDTQYF.

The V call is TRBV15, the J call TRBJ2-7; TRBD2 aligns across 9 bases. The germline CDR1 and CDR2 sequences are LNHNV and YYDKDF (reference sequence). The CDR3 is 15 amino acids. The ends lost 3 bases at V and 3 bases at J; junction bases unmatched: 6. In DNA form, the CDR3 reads TGTGCCACCAGCAGTGAGCGGGGGGCTCTCTACGAGCAGTACTTC. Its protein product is CATSSERGALYEQYF. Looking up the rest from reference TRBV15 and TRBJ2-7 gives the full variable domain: DAMVIQNPRYQVTQFGKPVTLSCSQTLNHNVMYWYQQKSSQAPKLLFHYYDKDFNNEADTPDNFQSRRPNTSFCFLDIRSPGLGDTAMYLCATSSERGALYEQYFGPGTRLTVT.

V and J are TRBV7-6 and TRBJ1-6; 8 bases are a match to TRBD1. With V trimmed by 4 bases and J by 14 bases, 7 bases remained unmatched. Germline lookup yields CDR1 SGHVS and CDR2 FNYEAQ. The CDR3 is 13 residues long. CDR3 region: CASSSGQGGTLHF. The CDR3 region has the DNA TGTGCCAGCAGCTCTGGACAGGGCGGCACCCTCCACTTT.

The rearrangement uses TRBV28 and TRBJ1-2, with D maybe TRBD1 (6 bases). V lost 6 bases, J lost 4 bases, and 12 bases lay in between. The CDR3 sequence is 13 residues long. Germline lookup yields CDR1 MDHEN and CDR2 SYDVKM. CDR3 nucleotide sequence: TGTGCCAGCAGGCCCGGGACAATCTATGGCTACACCTTC. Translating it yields CASRPGTIYGYTF.